A selection of T cell receptor beta chains follows, all from one sample in a study of T cell responses to AZD1222 COVID-19 vaccine. Sequencing was performed with immunoSEQ multiplex PCR; in TCRdb, only in-frame clones are kept and a portion is missing. The repertoire holds about 85,000 clones, with 85% as singletons. The source was peripheral blood, collected 28 days after the second AZD1222 dose. The receptors here all came from an adult who received the AZD1222 COVID-19 vaccine. Each CDR3 is given with its conserved first and last residue. The order of the fields is V gene, J gene, CDR3 protein.

>TRBV7-2|TRBJ2-5
CASSLGLAGQETQYF
>TRBV7-8|TRBJ2-7
CASSPVGVEQYF
>TRBV20-1|TRBJ1-1
CSASSFLGVQNTEAFF
>TRBV5-1|TRBJ2-2
CASSLVPSGLSNTGELFF
>TRBV10-3|TRBJ2-7
CAIRMNDYEQYF
>TRBV15|TRBJ1-2
CATSREGYGYTF
>TRBV4-1|TRBJ2-3
CASSQRTAQGTDTQYF
>TRBV12-5|TRBJ2-2
CASGLGGANTGELFF
>TRBV5-4|TRBJ1-4
CASSLGNTNEKLFF
>TRBV15|TRBJ1-2
CATSNRNYGYTF
>TRBV30|TRBJ1-5
CAWTDSNSNQPQHF
>TRBV19|TRBJ1-2
CATVSTDYGYTF
>TRBV6-5|TRBJ2-5
CASNRGDETQYF
>TRBV6-2/TRBV6-3|TRBJ2-7
CASSASDAGLKYF